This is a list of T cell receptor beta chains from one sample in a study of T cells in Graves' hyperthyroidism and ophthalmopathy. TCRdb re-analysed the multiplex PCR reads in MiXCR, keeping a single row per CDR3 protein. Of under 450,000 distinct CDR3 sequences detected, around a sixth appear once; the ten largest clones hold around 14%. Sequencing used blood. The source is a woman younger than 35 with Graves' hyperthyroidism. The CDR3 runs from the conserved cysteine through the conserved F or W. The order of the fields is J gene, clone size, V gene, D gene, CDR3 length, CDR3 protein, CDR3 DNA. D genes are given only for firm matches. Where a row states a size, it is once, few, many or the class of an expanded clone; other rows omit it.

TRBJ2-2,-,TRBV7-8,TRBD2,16,CASSPRGRGDTGELFF,TGTGCCAGCAGCCCACGGGGGCGGGGGGACACCGGGGAGCTGTTTTTT
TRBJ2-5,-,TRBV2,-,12,CASIQGQETQYF,TGTGCCAGCATACAGGGACAAGAGACCCAGTACTTC
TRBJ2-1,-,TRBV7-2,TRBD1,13,CASSWTGFNEQFF,TGTGCCAGCAGCTGGACAGGGTTCAATGAGCAGTTCTTC
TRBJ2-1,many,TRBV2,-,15,CASSEELAIRSGQFF,TGTGCCAGCAGCGAAGAGCTAGCGATACGTTCGGGGCAGTTCTTC
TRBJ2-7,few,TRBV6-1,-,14,CASRRTEEAYEQYF,TGTGCCAGCAGAAGGACAGAGGAGGCCTACGAGCAGTACTTC
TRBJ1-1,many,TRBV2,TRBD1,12,CASRDRVGAAFF,TGTGCCAGCAGAGACAGGGTGGGTGCAGCTTTCTTT
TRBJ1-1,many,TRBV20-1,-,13,CSAELRGLEEAFF,TGCAGTGCTGAATTGCGGGGATTGGAGGAAGCTTTCTTT
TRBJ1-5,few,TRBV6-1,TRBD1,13,CASTRQGFQPQHF,TGTGCCAGCACCAGACAGGGGTTTCAGCCCCAGCATTTT
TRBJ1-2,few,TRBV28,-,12,CASSSRSYGYTF,TGTGCCAGCAGTTCTCGATCCTATGGCTACACCTTC
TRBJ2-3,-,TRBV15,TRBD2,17,CATRGLAGDVTTDTQYF,TGTGCCACCCGGGGACTAGCGGGAGACGTAACGACAGATACGCAGTATTTT
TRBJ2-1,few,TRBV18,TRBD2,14,CASSLGGRVIEQFF,TGTGCCAGCTCACTCGGCGGGAGGGTTATCGAGCAGTTCTTC
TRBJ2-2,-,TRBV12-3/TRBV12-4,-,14,CASSPGATTGELFF,TGTGCCAGCAGCCCCGGGGCCACAACCGGGGAGCTGTTTTTT
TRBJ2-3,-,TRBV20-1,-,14,CSATGQSAADTQYF,TGCAGTGCTACCGGACAATCAGCGGCAGATACGCAGTATTTT
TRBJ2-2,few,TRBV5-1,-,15,CASSLLLADTGELFF,TGCGCCAGCAGCTTGCTCCTCGCGGACACCGGGGAGCTGTTTTTT
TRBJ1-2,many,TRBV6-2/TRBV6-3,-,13,CASSFDGRNGYTF,TGTGCCAGCAGTTTCGACGGAAGGAATGGCTACACCTTC
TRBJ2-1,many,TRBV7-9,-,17,CASSLARLRTPGGEQFF,TGTGCCAGCAGCTTAGCGCGGTTGAGGACACCGGGTGGTGAGCAGTTCTTC
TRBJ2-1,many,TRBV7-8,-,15,CASRGGIAPYNEQFF,TGTGCCAGCAGGGGTGGTATAGCCCCGTACAATGAGCAGTTCTTC
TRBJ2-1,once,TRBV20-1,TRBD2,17,CSASYLSGWSSYNEQFF,TGCAGTGCTAGCTATCTTAGCGGGTGGAGCTCCTACAATGAGCAGTTCTTC
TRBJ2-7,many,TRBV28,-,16,CASRRLGGGNSYEQYF,TGTGCCAGCAGGAGATTGGGAGGAGGGAACTCCTACGAGCAGTACTTC
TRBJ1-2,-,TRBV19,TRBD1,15,CASSTRTGIHYGYTF,TGTGCCAGTAGTACCCGGACAGGGATTCACTATGGCTACACCTTC
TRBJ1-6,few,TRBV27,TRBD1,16,CASSSITGVGNSPLHF,TGTGCCAGCAGTTCCATCACAGGGGTTGGTAATTCACCCCTCCACTTT
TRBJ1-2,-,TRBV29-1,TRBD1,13,CSAGTGANYGYTF,TGCAGCGCCGGGACAGGGGCCAACTATGGCTACACCTTC
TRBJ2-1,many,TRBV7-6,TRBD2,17,CASSYFSGGESYNEQFF,TGTGCCAGCAGTTATTTCAGCGGGGGCGAGTCATACAATGAGCAGTTCTTC
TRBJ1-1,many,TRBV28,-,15,CASAPGDSMNTEAFF,TGTGCCAGCGCCCCGGGGGACTCCATGAACACTGAAGCTTTCTTT
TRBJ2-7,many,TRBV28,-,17,CASSSPSRAGNTYEQYF,TGTGCCAGCAGTTCGCCCTCTAGGGCAGGCAACACCTACGAGCAGTACTTC
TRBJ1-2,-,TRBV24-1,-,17,CATSEPNAAGELDGYTF,TGTGCCACCAGTGAACCCAACGCGGCCGGGGAGTTAGATGGCTACACCTTC
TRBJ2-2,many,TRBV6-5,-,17,CASSYYGTLANTGELFF,TGTGCCAGCAGTTACTACGGGACCCTCGCGAACACCGGGGAGCTGTTTTTT
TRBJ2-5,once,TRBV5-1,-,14,CASSGGGIGETQYF,TGCGCCAGCAGCGGAGGGGGAATTGGAGAGACCCAGTACTTC
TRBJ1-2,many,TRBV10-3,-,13,CAISEGGLEGYTF,TGTGCCATCAGTGAGGGGGGATTGGAAGGCTACACCTTC
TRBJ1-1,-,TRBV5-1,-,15,CASSLGPGRDTEVFF,TGCGCCAGCAGCTTGGGCCCCGGCAGGGACACTGAAGTTTTCTTT
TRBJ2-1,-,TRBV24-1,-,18,CATSPRPVSPVSYNEQFF,TGTGCCACCAGTCCCCGTCCCGTATCCCCCGTCTCCTACAATGAGCAGTTCTTC
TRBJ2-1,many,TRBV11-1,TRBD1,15,CASSLSTGAYNEQFF,TGTGCCAGCAGCTTATCAACAGGGGCGTACAATGAGCAGTTCTTC
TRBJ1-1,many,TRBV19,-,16,CASSTTYRTANTEAFF,TGTGCCAGTAGTACGACGTATCGGACGGCGAACACTGAAGCTTTCTTT
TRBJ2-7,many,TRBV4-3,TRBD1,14,CASSLRQGAGEQYF,TGCGCCAGCAGCCTCCGACAGGGGGCGGGTGAGCAGTACTTC
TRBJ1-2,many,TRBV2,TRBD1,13,CATVGQGAPGYTF,TGTGCTACCGTCGGGCAGGGGGCGCCCGGCTACACCTTC